These 11 T cell receptor beta chains came from one sample sequenced in a study of cytomegalovirus exposure and HLA in healthy donors. Vbeta (60) and Jbeta (13) primers were used in the PCR. Here immunoSEQ multiplex PCR was the method, and the copy in TCRdb shows in-frame clones only, minus some. The sample carries around 150,000 clones, approximately 84% recorded once. Sequenced material: PBMCs. The receptors stem from a man in his late teens or twenties in good health and CMV-seropositive.

V usage is TRBV29-1 and J usage is TRBJ2-7; no reliable D call. Trimming removed 4 bases at V and 2 bases at J, with 9 bases between. This CDR3 contains 12 residues. Looked up from germline, CDR1 is SQVTM and CDR2 is ANQGSEA. CDR3 loop: CSVVLQAYEQYF. The CDR3 DNA reads as TGCAGCGTTGTACTCCAAGCCTACGAGCAGTACTTC.

The V and J genes are TRBV4-2 and TRBJ2-3, with 13 bases matching TRBD2. CDR1 and CDR2 from the germline V gene are LGHNA and YNFKEQ. Trimming at V came to 8 bases and at J to 5 bases, leaving 10 bases not matched to a gene. The CDR3 covers 16 residues. Here the CDR3 reads CASRTSGGAGGDTQYF. The CDR3 region has the DNA TGTGCCAGCCGAACTAGCGGGGGGGCCGGTGGAGATACGCAGTATTTT.

The chain uses TRBV7-8 and TRBJ1-1; D may be TRBD1 (6 bases). This CDR3 contains 14 residues. The germline gives CDR1 SGHVS, CDR2 FQNEAQ. V lost 5 bases and J lost 5, with 15 bases in between. The CDR3 region is CASSRTRGWTEAFF. Here the CDR3 DNA reads TGTGCCAGCAGCCGTACCAGGGGATGGACTGAAGCTTTCTTT. The variable domain in full, completed from reference TRBV7-8 and TRBJ1-1, reads GAGVSQSPRYKVAKRGQDVALRCDPISGHVSLFWYQQALGQGPEFLTYFQNEAQLDKSGLPSDRFFAERPEGSVSTLKIQRTQQEDSAVYLCASSRTRGWTEAFFGQGTRLTVV.

The V and J genes are TRBV18 and TRBJ1-2; the D is unclear. This CDR3 is 14 amino acids long. Trimming left V 2 bases short and J 8 bases short, with 15 bases between. From germline, CDR1 is KGHSH and CDR2 LQKENI. The CDR3 region is CASSPTTGLAGYTF. DNA of the CDR3: TGTGCCAGCTCACCAACTACGGGGTTGGCCGGCTACACCTTC.

The rearrangement joins TRBV7-2 to TRBJ1-1; TRBD1 aligns across 7 bases. From germline, CDR1 is SGHTA and CDR2 FQGNSA. V shed 5 bases, J shed 5 bases, and the junction held 11 bases outside the gene matches. The CDR3 spans 15 residues. The CDR3 loop reads CASSPHRGPRTEAFF. CDR3 bases: TGTGCCAGCAGCCCCCACAGGGGCCCGAGGACTGAAGCTTTCTTT.

The chain uses TRBV5-6 and TRBJ2-7; 9 bases are shared with TRBD1. V dropped 6 bases and J dropped 6; count of bases not matched to a gene: 13. Germline CDR1 reads SGHDT; CDR2 reads YYEEEE. CDR3 length: 15 residues. The CDR3 DNA follows: TGTGCCAGCATCGCCGGAGGACAGGGGCGTTTCGAGCAGTACTTC. It is translated as CASIAGGQGRFEQYF.

The V gene is TRBV13, the J gene TRBJ1-3; D might be TRBD1 (5 bases). Germline V lookup: CDR1 PRHDT, CDR2 FYEKMQ (reference sequence). Trimming cost V 4 bases and J 4 bases, with 11 bases left between them. The CDR3 runs 14 residues. Written as DNA, the CDR3 is TGTGCCAGCAGCTCCCCGCGACAGGGAAACACCATATATTTT. Translated, it gives CASSSPRQGNTIYF.

This rearrangement joins TRBV7-2 to TRBJ2-3, with 12 bases that match TRBD2. V was pared by 2 bases and J by 0 bases, with 6 bases of the junction left unmatched. This CDR3 has 18 amino acids. In germline, CDR1 is SGHTA, CDR2 FQGNSA. The CDR3 DNA is TGTGCCAGCAGCTTACTGCTAGCGGGGGGGCTTAGCACAGATACGCAGTATTTT. It translates to CASSLLLAGGLSTDTQYF.

The chain has TRBV6-6 and TRBJ2-2; no firm D call. Germline values: CDR1 MNHNY, CDR2 SVGAGI (reference sequence). Trimming shortened V by 2 bases and J by 6 bases, and 7 bases separated the two germline ends. This CDR3 is 13 amino acids long. The CDR3 DNA is TGTGCCAGCAGTTACGACGGGTCCGGGGAGCTGTTTTTT. Its protein product is CASSYDGSGELFF.

The chain links TRBV27 to TRBJ2-1; 9 positions agree with TRBD1. CDR3 size: 14 residues. V shed 9 bases and J 4 bases; nucleotides not matched to a gene: 7. CDR1 and CDR2 (germline): MNHEY, SMNVEV (reference sequence). CDR3 coding DNA: TGTGCCAGTCAACGACAGGGGGTTTACAATGAGCAGTTCTTC. Protein: CASQRQGVYNEQFF.

The rearrangement joins TRBV4-2 to TRBJ2-3, with unresolved D. Looked up from germline, CDR1 is LGHNA and CDR2 is YNFKEQ. V shed 0 bases and J shed 4 bases, with 5 bases lying between them. The CDR3 has 13 amino acids. CDR3 loop: CASSQDSADTQYF. The DNA for the CDR3 is TGTGCCAGCAGCCAAGACTCGGCAGATACGCAGTATTTT.